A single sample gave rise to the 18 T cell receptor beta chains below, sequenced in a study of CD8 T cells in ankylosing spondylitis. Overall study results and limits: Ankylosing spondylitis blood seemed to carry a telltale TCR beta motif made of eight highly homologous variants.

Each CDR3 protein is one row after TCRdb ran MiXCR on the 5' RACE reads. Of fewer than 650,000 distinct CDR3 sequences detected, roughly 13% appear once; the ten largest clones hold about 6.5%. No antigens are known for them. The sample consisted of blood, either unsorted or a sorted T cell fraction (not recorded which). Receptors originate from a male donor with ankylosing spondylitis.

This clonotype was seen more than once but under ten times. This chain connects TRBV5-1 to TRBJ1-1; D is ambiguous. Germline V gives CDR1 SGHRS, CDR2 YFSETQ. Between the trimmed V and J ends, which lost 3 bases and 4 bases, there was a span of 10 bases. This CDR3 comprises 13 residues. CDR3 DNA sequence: TGCGCCAGCAGCTGGGTTGTCGCCACTGAAGCTTTCTTT. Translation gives CASSWVVATEAFF.

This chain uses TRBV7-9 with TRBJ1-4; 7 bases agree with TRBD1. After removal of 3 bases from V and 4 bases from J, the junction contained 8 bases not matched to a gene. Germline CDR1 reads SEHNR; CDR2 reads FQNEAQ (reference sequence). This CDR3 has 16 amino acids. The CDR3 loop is CASSLDLGQINEKLFF. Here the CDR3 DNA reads TGTGCCAGCAGCTTGGATCTGGGACAGATTAATGAAAAACTGTTTTTT.

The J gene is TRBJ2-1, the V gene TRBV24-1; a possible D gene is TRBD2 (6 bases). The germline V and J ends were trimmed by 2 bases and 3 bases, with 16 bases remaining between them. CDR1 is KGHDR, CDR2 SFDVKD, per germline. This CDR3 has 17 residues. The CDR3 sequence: CATSDSGTSTLYNEQFF. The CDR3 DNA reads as TGTGCCACCAGTGATTCCGGGACTTCTACTCTCTACAATGAGCAGTTCTTC.

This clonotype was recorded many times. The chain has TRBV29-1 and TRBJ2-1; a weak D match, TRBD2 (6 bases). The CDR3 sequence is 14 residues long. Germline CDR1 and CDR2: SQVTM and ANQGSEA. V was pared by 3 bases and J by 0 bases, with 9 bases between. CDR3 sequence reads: CSVDSGSSYNEQFF. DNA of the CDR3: TGCAGCGTTGATAGCGGTAGCTCCTACAATGAGCAGTTCTTC.

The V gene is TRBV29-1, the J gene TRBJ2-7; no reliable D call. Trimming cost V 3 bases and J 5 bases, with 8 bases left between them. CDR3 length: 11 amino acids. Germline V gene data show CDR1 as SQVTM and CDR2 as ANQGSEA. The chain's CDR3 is CSVDKGNEQYF. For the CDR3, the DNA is TGCAGCGTTGACAAAGGCAACGAGCAGTACTTC.

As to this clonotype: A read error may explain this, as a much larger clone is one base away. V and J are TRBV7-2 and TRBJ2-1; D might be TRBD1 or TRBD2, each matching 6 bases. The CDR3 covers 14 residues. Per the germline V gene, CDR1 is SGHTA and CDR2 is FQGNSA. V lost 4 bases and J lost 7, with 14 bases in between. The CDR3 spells CASSSRRGRNEQFF. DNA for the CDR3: TGTGCCAGCAGCTCTAGGAGGGGGAGGAATGAGCAGTTCTTC.

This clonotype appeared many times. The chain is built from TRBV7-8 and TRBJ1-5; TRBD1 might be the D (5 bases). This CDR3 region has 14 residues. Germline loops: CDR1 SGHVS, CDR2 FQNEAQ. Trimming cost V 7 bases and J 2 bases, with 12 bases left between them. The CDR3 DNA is TGTGCCAGCAACTGGGGGACGGGCAATCAGCCCCAGCATTTT. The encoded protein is CASNWGTGNQPQHF.

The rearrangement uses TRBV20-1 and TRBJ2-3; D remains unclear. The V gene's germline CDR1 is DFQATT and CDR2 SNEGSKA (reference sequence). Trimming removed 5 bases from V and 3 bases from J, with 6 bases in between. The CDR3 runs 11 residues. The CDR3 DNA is TGCAGTGCTGTCCTTACAGATACGCAGTATTTT. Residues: CSAVLTDTQYF.

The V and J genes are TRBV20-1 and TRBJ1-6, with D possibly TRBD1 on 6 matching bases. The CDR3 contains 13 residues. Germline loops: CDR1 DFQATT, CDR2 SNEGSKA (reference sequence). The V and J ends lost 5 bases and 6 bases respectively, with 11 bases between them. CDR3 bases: TGCAGTGCTGGGGGGACAAGTAATTCACCCCTCCACTTT. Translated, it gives CSAGGTSNSPLHF.

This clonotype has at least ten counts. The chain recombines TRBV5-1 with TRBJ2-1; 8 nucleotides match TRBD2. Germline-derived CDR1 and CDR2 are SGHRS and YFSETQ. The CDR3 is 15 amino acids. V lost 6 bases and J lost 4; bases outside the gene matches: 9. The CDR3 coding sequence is TGCGCCAGCACCCAAACTAGCGGTAATTACAATGAGCAGTTCTTC. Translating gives CASTQTSGNYNEQFF.

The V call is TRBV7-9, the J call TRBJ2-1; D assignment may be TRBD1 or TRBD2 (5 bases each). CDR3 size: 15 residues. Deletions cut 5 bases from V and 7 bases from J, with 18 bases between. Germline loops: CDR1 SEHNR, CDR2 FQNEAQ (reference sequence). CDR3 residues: CASSRRGGAVNEQFF. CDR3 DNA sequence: TGTGCCAGCAGCAGGCGTGGGGGAGCGGTGAATGAGCAGTTCTTC.

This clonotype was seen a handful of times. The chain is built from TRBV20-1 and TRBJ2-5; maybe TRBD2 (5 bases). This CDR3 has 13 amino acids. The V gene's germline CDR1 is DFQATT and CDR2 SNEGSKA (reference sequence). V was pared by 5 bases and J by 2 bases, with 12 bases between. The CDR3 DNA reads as TGCAGTGCTGAGAAAACGGGACAAGAGACCCAGTACTTC. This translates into CSAEKTGQETQYF.

CDR3 nucleotide sequence: TGTGCCACCAGTGATCCCCCGGGACAGGGGGGCGAGCAGTACTTC. Encoded protein: CATSDPPGQGGEQYF. The genes are TRBV24-1 and TRBJ2-7, with 11 bases identical to TRBD1. The CDR3 loop spans 15 amino acids. Germline V gene data show CDR1 as KGHDR and CDR2 as SFDVKD. The V gene end was trimmed by 3 bases and the J gene end by 6 bases; junction bases not matched to a gene: 6.

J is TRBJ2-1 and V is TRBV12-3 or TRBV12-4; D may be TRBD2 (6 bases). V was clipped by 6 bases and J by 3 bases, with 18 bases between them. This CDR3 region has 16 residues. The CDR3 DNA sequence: TGTGCCAGCAGCCGAACCCTAGCGCGCGTCTACAATGAGCAGTTCTTC. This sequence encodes CASSRTLARVYNEQFF.

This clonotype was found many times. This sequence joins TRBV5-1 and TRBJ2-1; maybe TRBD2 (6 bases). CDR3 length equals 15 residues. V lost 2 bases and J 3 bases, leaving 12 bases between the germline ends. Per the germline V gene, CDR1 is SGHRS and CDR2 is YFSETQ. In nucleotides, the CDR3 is TGCGCCAGCAGCTTTGGACGGGGGATCTACAATGAGCAGTTCTTC. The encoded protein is CASSFGRGIYNEQFF.

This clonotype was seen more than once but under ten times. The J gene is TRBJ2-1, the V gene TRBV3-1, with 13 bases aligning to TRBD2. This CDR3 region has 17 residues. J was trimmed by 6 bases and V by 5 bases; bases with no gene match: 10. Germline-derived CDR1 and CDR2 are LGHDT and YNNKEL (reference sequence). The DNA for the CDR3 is TGTGCCAGCAGCTTCCACCCGGGACTAGCGGGAACCAATGAGCAGTTCTTC. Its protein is CASSFHPGLAGTNEQFF.

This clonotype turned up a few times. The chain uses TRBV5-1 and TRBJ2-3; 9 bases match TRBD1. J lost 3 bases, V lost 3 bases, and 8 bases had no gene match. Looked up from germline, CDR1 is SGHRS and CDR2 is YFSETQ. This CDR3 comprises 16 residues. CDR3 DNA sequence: TGCGCCAGCAGCTCCGGGACAGGGATGTTGACAGATACGCAGTATTTT. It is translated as CASSSGTGMLTDTQYF.

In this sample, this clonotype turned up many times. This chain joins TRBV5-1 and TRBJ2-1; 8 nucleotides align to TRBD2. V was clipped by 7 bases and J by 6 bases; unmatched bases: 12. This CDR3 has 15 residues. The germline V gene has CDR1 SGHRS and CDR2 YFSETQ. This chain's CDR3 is CASAPRAGGFNEQFF. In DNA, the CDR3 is TGCGCCAGCGCCCCTCGGGCGGGAGGATTCAATGAGCAGTTCTTC.